This T cell receptor (beta chain) is from a study of Graves' ophthalmopathy and Graves' hyperthyroidism. The sample holds a few counts of this clonotype. The antigen is undetermined. The CDR3 is 13 amino acids. Germline assignment: CDR1 MNHEY and CDR2 SVGEGT. V was clipped by 2 bases and J by 2 bases, with 7 bases between them. Patients in the hyperthyroidism group, adults aged 18 to 65, were newly diagnosed, under 2 months' duration. Scientists amplified the TCR beta CDR3 regions from RNA transcripts. Second-round multiplex PCR came after a first-round RT-PCR that employed HTBI primers. TCRdb processed the multiplex PCR reads anew with MiXCR; each CDR3 protein has one entry. The sample carries 400,000 to 450,000 distinct CDR3 sequences, roughly 20% recorded once. Study-level points and caveats: Ophthalmopathy versus stable hyperthyroidism: 13-signature model gave just under 90% sensitivity, roughly 81% specificity.

The V gene is TRBV6-2 or TRBV6-3, the J gene TRBJ2-7; D unresolved. The sample was peripheral blood. This clonotype originated in a young woman with stable Graves' hyperthyroidism. CDR3 sequence (DNA): TGTGCCAGCAGTTACCGAAGTACCTACGAGCAGTACTTC. Translated: CASSYRSTYEQYF.